Listed below are T cell receptor beta chains from one sample, sequenced in a study of Graves' ophthalmopathy and Graves' hyperthyroidism. One entry per CDR3 protein, called by TCRdb with MiXCR from the multiplex PCR reads. This sample yields some 1.1 million distinct CDR3 sequences, of which about two fifths are seen a single time; 11% belongs to the top ten. Sequencing was carried out using peripheral blood or thyroid tissue (not recorded which). These receptors were taken from an adult man with Graves' hyperthyroidism. CDR3s include the opening cysteine and the closing phenylalanine or tryptophan. A D gene is named only where the DNA matches it firmly. Clone size is given for some rows only: seen once, a few or many times, or a class if the clone is expanded.

.	.	TRBV20-1	TRBJ2-5	CSAPGQGGGETQYF	TGCAGTGCCCCGGGGCAGGGGGGCGGGGAGACCCAGTACTTC
many	.	TRBV2	TRBJ2-7	CASSLVPNGAYEQYF	TGTGCCAGCAGCCTAGTTCCCAACGGAGCCTACGAGCAGTACTTC
few	.	TRBV10-2	TRBJ1-1	CASSEPDSNTEAFF	TGCGCCAGCAGTGAGCCGGACAGTAACACTGAAGCTTTCTTT
.	.	TRBV11-2	TRBJ2-7	CASSTHRGGMSGEQYF	TGTGCCAGCAGCACCCACAGGGGAGGCATGAGCGGCGAGCAGTACTTC
many	TRBD1	TRBV6-5	TRBJ2-2	CASRPDRARTGELFF	TGTGCCAGCAGACCGGACAGGGCGAGGACCGGGGAGCTGTTTTTT
few	.	TRBV2	TRBJ1-2	CASSEPRGGNYGYTF	TGTGCCAGCAGTGAGCCAAGGGGGGGTAACTATGGCTACACCTTC
few	TRBD1	TRBV25-1	TRBJ1-2	CASSRDRGRGYTF	TGTGCCAGCTCAAGGGACAGGGGGCGAGGCTACACCTTC
.	TRBD1	TRBV7-2	TRBJ1-2	CASSSTGGEGYTF	TGTGCCAGCAGCTCCACAGGGGGAGAAGGCTACACCTTC
.	.	TRBV25-1	TRBJ1-2	CASSVRKTGHYNYGYTF	TGTGCCAGCAGTGTTCGAAAAACGGGACATTATAACTATGGCTACACCTTC
.	.	TRBV20-1	TRBJ1-6	CSARAPLHF	TGCAGTGCTAGGGCTCCCCTCCACTTT
many	TRBD1	TRBV19	TRBJ1-5	CASRTGGGQPQHF	TGTGCCAGTAGAACAGGGGGTGGCCAGCCCCAGCATTTT
.	.	TRBV15	TRBJ1-1	CATSRDSGRDTEAFF	TGTGCCACCAGCAGAGATTCAGGCAGGGACACTGAAGCTTTCTTT
many	.	TRBV5-1	TRBJ1-3	CASSGTAVSGNTIYF	TGCGCCAGCAGCGGGACGGCCGTCTCTGGAAACACCATATATTTT
many	.	TRBV2	TRBJ1-1	CASRSGGANTEAFF	TGTGCCAGCAGGAGTGGCGGAGCGAACACTGAAGCTTTCTTT
.	.	TRBV2	TRBJ1-1	CASSEHRAAFF	TGTGCCAGCAGTGAACACAGGGCAGCTTTCTTT
.	.	TRBV7-9	TRBJ1-2	CASSGGAGAPPWYGYTF	TGTGCCAGCAGCGGGGGGGCAGGGGCCCCGCCGTGGTATGGCTACACCTTC
many	.	TRBV10-2	TRBJ1-2	CASSDWTDYGYTF	TGCGCCAGCAGTGATTGGACAGACTATGGCTACACCTTC
many	.	TRBV19	TRBJ1-5	CATELGGGKGRNQPQHF	TGTGCCACCGAATTAGGGGGAGGGAAAGGGCGCAATCAGCCCCAGCATTTT